A selection of T cell receptor beta chains follows, all from one sample in a study of blood T cells in healthy people across ages. MiXCR, run by TCRdb on the 5' RACE reads, gives a single entry per CDR3 protein. The profile shows over 1.5 million distinct CDR3 sequences, just under 50% of them singletons. Specimen: blood. All receptors come from a woman aged 40 to 55 in good health. Each CDR3 is given with its conserved first and last residue. D genes are given only for firm matches. Rows give clone size only sometimes, using once, few, many, or a class for an expanded clone.

D	size	V	J	DNA	CDR3
.	.	TRBV27	TRBJ1-1	TGTGCCAGCAGGCCGACCGACGGGGGCACTGAAGCTTTCTTT	CASRPTDGGTEAFF
.	few	TRBV14	TRBJ1-6	TGTGCCAGCAGCCAAGGTTTACATAATTCACCCCTCCACTTT	CASSQGLHNSPLHF
.	few	TRBV7-9	TRBJ1-2	TGTGCCAGTGCACAAGCTAACTATGGCTACACCTTC	CASAQANYGYTF
.	few	TRBV24-1	TRBJ2-6	TGTGCCACCAGTGACCCTGGGGCCGACCTCAGCTCTGGGGCCAACGTCCTGACTTTC	CATSDPGADLSSGANVLTF
TRBD1	.	TRBV24-1	TRBJ2-1	TGTGCCACCAGTATCGGGACAGGGGAGCAGTTCTTC	CATSIGTGEQFF
.	.	TRBV28	TRBJ2-5	TGTGTCAGTGGGGGGGCAGTCCAAGAGACCCAGTACTTC	CVSGGAVQETQYF
TRBD1	.	TRBV12-3/TRBV12-4	TRBJ2-4	TGTGCCAGCAGTTTATCGACAGGGGGATTGAACATTCAGTACTTC	CASSLSTGGLNIQYF
.	.	TRBV5-1	TRBJ2-7	TGCGCCAGCAGCTTGCACGGGACCACCAAAGACTACGAGCAGTACTTC	CASSLHGTTKDYEQYF
TRBD1	.	TRBV5-1	TRBJ2-3	TGCGCCAGCAGCTACCAGGGGGATTTGATGAATACGCAGTATTTT	CASSYQGDLMNTQYF
TRBD2	.	TRBV7-8	TRBJ2-7	TGTGCCAGCAGCTACTATAGCGGGGGCGAGCAGTACTTC	CASSYYSGGEQYF
.	.	TRBV10-3	TRBJ2-7	TGTGCCACCCTGGGGTCTTACGAGCAGTACTTC	CATLGSYEQYF
TRBD2	.	TRBV29-1	TRBJ2-5	TGCAGCGTTGAAGATCCTGCGGGGGGCAGGCGAGAGACCCAGTACTTC	CSVEDPAGGRRETQYF
.	.	TRBV12-3/TRBV12-4	TRBJ2-7	TGTGCCAGCAGTTCCACTGTAGGCGGTTACGAGCAGTACTTC	CASSSTVGGYEQYF
TRBD2	.	TRBV5-1	TRBJ2-7	TGCGCCAGCAGCTTGGCCGGGACTAACGGATACGAGCAGTACTTC	CASSLAGTNGYEQYF
.	.	TRBV6-4	TRBJ2-7	TGTGCCGGACATTCTCGCCCCTACGAGCAGTACTTC	CAGHSRPYEQYF
.	.	TRBV7-2	TRBJ2-7	TGTGCCAGCAGCTTAGATTCGCCGGGGCCCTACGAGCAGTACTTC	CASSLDSPGPYEQYF
.	.	TRBV5-1	TRBJ2-7	TGCGCCAGCAGCTTGGGACCCGGACCAGGGGCCACCTACGAGCAGTACTTC	CASSLGPGPGATYEQYF
.	few	TRBV19	TRBJ1-2	TGTGCCAGTAGGAGAACCATGGATGGCTACACCTTC	CASRRTMDGYTF
.	.	TRBV6-6	TRBJ2-3	TGTGCCAGCAGTTACAATGGGCGGTCCAGGGATACGCAGTATTTT	CASSYNGRSRDTQYF
TRBD2	.	TRBV4-2	TRBJ2-4	TGTGCCAGCAGCCAAGTTCCGGGACTAGGTAAAAACAGTCAGTACTTC	CASSQVPGLGKNSQYF
.	.	TRBV15	TRBJ2-3	TGTGCCACCAGCAGAGATCAAGGGGACGCAGATACGCAGTATTTT	CATSRDQGDADTQYF
.	.	TRBV4-2	TRBJ1-4	TGTGCCAGCAGATACATTAAAACAGATGAAAAACTGTTTTTT	CASRYIKTDEKLFF
.	.	TRBV3-1	TRBJ1-2	TGTGCCAGCAGCCAAGATGATGGTACAGCAAGAAACTATGGCTACACCTTC	CASSQDDGTARNYGYTF
TRBD1	.	TRBV19	TRBJ2-5	TGTGCCAGTAGTAGCTACAGGGGGCAAGGCCAAGAGACCCAGTACTTC	CASSSYRGQGQETQYF